This TCR beta chain came from a study of shared clonotypes between healthy human individuals. Notes on the study in general: The rarefaction results pointed to incomplete sorted-subset sequencing despite large depth. Researchers found naive subsets generally carried larger estimated richness than memory subsets. How much donors shared clonotypes was expected to be affected by sequencing depth.

To note about this clone: Its antigen is as yet unknown.

Naive CD8 cells were CD45RO-negative, positively selected for CCR7, excluding terminally differentiated effector memory CD45RA+ cells. Everyone who donated was a Caucasian adult who lived in Nashville, Tennessee. The V end lost 4 bases, the J end lost 5 bases, and 7 bases lay between the germline ends. The CDR3 consists of 12 residues. Germline V CDR1 and CDR2: WNHNN, SYGVQD (reference sequence). Only in-frame clones appear in the TCRdb table, and some are missing; sequencing was by immunoSEQ multiplex PCR. The sample yields some 1,900,000 clones, roughly 95% seen once. The V gene is TRBV10-1, the J gene TRBJ2-3; the D gene is possibly TRBD2 (6 bases). This receptor was taken from a man in his late teens or twenties in good health. Sequenced: naive CD8+ T cells sorted from blood. This CDR3 reads CASSVGGDTQYF. In DNA form, the CDR3 reads TGCGCCAGCAGTGTGGGGGGAGATACGCAGTATTTT.